These T cell receptor beta chains were read from a single sample in a study of shared clonotypes between healthy human individuals. Profiled with immunoSEQ multiplex PCR; TCRdb holds only in-frame clones, not every one. This table has nearly 750,000 clones, 72% appearing once. Specimen: memory CD4+ T cells sorted from blood. The receptors stem from a woman under 40 in good health. CDR3s include the opening cysteine and the closing phenylalanine or tryptophan. Fields, in order: D gene, CDR3 length, J gene, V gene, clone size, CDR3 DNA, CDR3 protein. A D gene is named only where the DNA matches it firmly. Size tells how often a clone was seen (once, few, many) or the class of an expanded clone, and some rows leave it out.

d_call: TRBD1; cdr3_length: 15; j_call: TRBJ1-3; v_call: TRBV6-6; clone_size: -; cdr3_nt: TGTGCCAGCAGTTTAGAAACAGGGGCAGGAAACACCATATATTTT; cdr3_aa: CASSLETGAGNTIYF
d_call: -; cdr3_length: 16; j_call: TRBJ1-2; v_call: TRBV2; clone_size: -; cdr3_nt: TGTGCCAGCAGTGATGACAGGTCGGTGGGGATCTATGGCTACACCTTC; cdr3_aa: CASSDDRSVGIYGYTF
d_call: TRBD2; cdr3_length: 16; j_call: TRBJ2-1; v_call: TRBV29-1; clone_size: -; cdr3_nt: TGCAGCGTTGTGGAGTTAACGGGAGGTTCCTACAATGAGCAGTTCTTC; cdr3_aa: CSVVELTGGSYNEQFF
d_call: -; cdr3_length: 14; j_call: TRBJ2-7; v_call: TRBV6-5; clone_size: -; cdr3_nt: TGTGCCAGCAGCCCCTCATTGAGCTCCTACGAGCAGTACTTC; cdr3_aa: CASSPSLSSYEQYF
d_call: -; cdr3_length: 12; j_call: TRBJ2-7; v_call: TRBV28; clone_size: many; cdr3_nt: TGTGCCAGCAGTTTACCCAAGGGCGAGCAGTACTTC; cdr3_aa: CASSLPKGEQYF
d_call: -; cdr3_length: 15; j_call: TRBJ1-2; v_call: TRBV10-3; clone_size: -; cdr3_nt: TGTGCCATCAGTGAGTCGAATTCCGGGAGTGCGGGCTACACCTTC; cdr3_aa: CAISESNSGSAGYTF
d_call: TRBD1; cdr3_length: 16; j_call: TRBJ2-1; v_call: TRBV7-9; clone_size: -; cdr3_nt: TGTGCCAGCAGCTTAGCGTACAGGGGCCAGTACAATGAGCAGTTCTTC; cdr3_aa: CASSLAYRGQYNEQFF
d_call: -; cdr3_length: 15; j_call: TRBJ2-7; v_call: TRBV4-2; clone_size: -; cdr3_nt: TGTGCCAGCAGCCCGCACCCGGGGAGCTCCTACGAGCAGTACTTC; cdr3_aa: CASSPHPGSSYEQYF
d_call: -; cdr3_length: 15; j_call: TRBJ2-6; v_call: TRBV14; clone_size: -; cdr3_nt: TGTGCCAGCAGCTATTGGGTTGGCGGGGCCAACGTCCTGACTTTC; cdr3_aa: CASSYWVGGANVLTF
d_call: TRBD1; cdr3_length: 16; j_call: TRBJ1-3; v_call: TRBV18; clone_size: -; cdr3_nt: TGTGCCAGCTCAGCAACAGGGGGCGCCTCTGGAAACACCATATATTTT; cdr3_aa: CASSATGGASGNTIYF
d_call: TRBD2; cdr3_length: 16; j_call: TRBJ2-7; v_call: TRBV5-6; clone_size: -; cdr3_nt: TGTGCCAGCAGTCAGCGGCGGGGACTAGCGGGGGGCGAGCAGTACTTC; cdr3_aa: CASSQRRGLAGGEQYF
d_call: -; cdr3_length: 14; j_call: TRBJ1-4; v_call: TRBV28; clone_size: few; cdr3_nt: TGTGCCACCCGTACAGGGCAAGCTAATGAAAAACTGTTTTTT; cdr3_aa: CATRTGQANEKLFF
d_call: -; cdr3_length: 9; j_call: TRBJ2-5; v_call: TRBV5-1; clone_size: -; cdr3_nt: TGCGCCATCCTAGAGACCCAGTACTTC; cdr3_aa: CAILETQYF
d_call: TRBD1; cdr3_length: 13; j_call: TRBJ2-1; v_call: TRBV6-6; clone_size: -; cdr3_nt: TGTGCCAGCAGTTTGACAGGGAGCCATGAGCAGTTCTTC; cdr3_aa: CASSLTGSHEQFF
d_call: -; cdr3_length: 15; j_call: TRBJ1-2; v_call: TRBV16; clone_size: -; cdr3_nt: TGTGCCAGCAGCCAATCACCCCCGGGGCGTTTTGGCTACACCTTC; cdr3_aa: CASSQSPPGRFGYTF
d_call: -; cdr3_length: 14; j_call: TRBJ2-1; v_call: TRBV6-5; clone_size: once; cdr3_nt: TGTGCCAGCAGTTACGGTGCGGAATTAGGTGAGCAGTTCTTC; cdr3_aa: CASSYGAELGEQFF
d_call: -; cdr3_length: 15; j_call: TRBJ2-1; v_call: TRBV7-7; clone_size: -; cdr3_nt: TGTGCCAGCAGCTTAGCGTTGAGCTCCTACAATGAGCAGTTCTTC; cdr3_aa: CASSLALSSYNEQFF
d_call: TRBD2; cdr3_length: 17; j_call: TRBJ2-1; v_call: TRBV13; clone_size: many; cdr3_nt: TGTGCCAGCAGCTTAGTGGGACTAGCGGGATCGGGCAATGAGCAGTTCTTC; cdr3_aa: CASSLVGLAGSGNEQFF
d_call: TRBD1; cdr3_length: 14; j_call: TRBJ1-1; v_call: TRBV5-1; clone_size: -; cdr3_nt: TGCGCCAGCAGCTTACAGGGGGCGCAAACTGAAGCTTTCTTT; cdr3_aa: CASSLQGAQTEAFF
d_call: TRBD1; cdr3_length: 15; j_call: TRBJ1-1; v_call: TRBV18; clone_size: once; cdr3_nt: TGTGCCAGCTCTCGCGAGGGACAGTTATTATCCGAAGCTTTCTTT; cdr3_aa: CASSREGQLLSEAFF
d_call: -; cdr3_length: 11; j_call: TRBJ2-7; v_call: TRBV18; clone_size: few; cdr3_nt: TGTGCCAGCTCACTACAGGACGAGCAGTACTTC; cdr3_aa: CASSLQDEQYF
d_call: -; cdr3_length: 13; j_call: TRBJ1-4; v_call: TRBV7-6; clone_size: -; cdr3_nt: TGTGCCAGCAGCCGACGGCTTAATGAAAAACTGTTTTTT; cdr3_aa: CASSRRLNEKLFF
d_call: -; cdr3_length: 11; j_call: TRBJ2-1; v_call: TRBV6-1; clone_size: -; cdr3_nt: TGTGCCAGCAGTGTTGGAGGGTGGCAGTTCTTC; cdr3_aa: CASSVGGWQFF
d_call: -; cdr3_length: 17; j_call: TRBJ1-2; v_call: TRBV4-1; clone_size: -; cdr3_nt: TGCGCCAGCAGCCAATTAGGGACCGGTCGGGATAACTATGGCTACACCTTC; cdr3_aa: CASSQLGTGRDNYGYTF
d_call: -; cdr3_length: 17; j_call: TRBJ2-1; v_call: TRBV14; clone_size: -; cdr3_nt: TGTGCCAGCAGCAAATACAGGGCCCTTGGCTCCTACAATGAGCAGTTCTTC; cdr3_aa: CASSKYRALGSYNEQFF
d_call: -; cdr3_length: 16; j_call: TRBJ2-7; v_call: TRBV5-1; clone_size: -; cdr3_nt: TGCGCCAGCAGCTTGGGGATGCGGACGGACCCTGACGAGCAGTACTTC; cdr3_aa: CASSLGMRTDPDEQYF
d_call: -; cdr3_length: 13; j_call: TRBJ1-1; v_call: TRBV19; clone_size: -; cdr3_nt: TGTGCCAGTGGAGGTGGGGGGGGCACTGAAGCTTTCTTT; cdr3_aa: CASGGGGGTEAFF
d_call: TRBD2; cdr3_length: 15; j_call: TRBJ2-7; v_call: TRBV6-5; clone_size: once; cdr3_nt: TGTGCCAGCAGGGACCCAGGTCGGGGGGCCTACGAGCAGTACTTC; cdr3_aa: CASRDPGRGAYEQYF
d_call: -; cdr3_length: 12; j_call: TRBJ1-1; v_call: TRBV27; clone_size: -; cdr3_nt: TGTGCCAGCGGATTCCCCGGGGGAGCAGCTTTCTTT; cdr3_aa: CASGFPGGAAFF
d_call: TRBD2; cdr3_length: 19; j_call: TRBJ2-7; v_call: TRBV14; clone_size: -; cdr3_nt: TGTGCCAGCAGCCCTTCAATATGGGCAGCGGGAGTTAGATCCTACGAGCAGTACTTC; cdr3_aa: CASSPSIWAAGVRSYEQYF
d_call: -; cdr3_length: 16; j_call: TRBJ1-4; v_call: TRBV5-1; clone_size: -; cdr3_nt: TGCGCCAGCAGCTTGGTATATGGGCCTTCTAATGAAAAACTGTTTTTT; cdr3_aa: CASSLVYGPSNEKLFF
d_call: -; cdr3_length: 14; j_call: TRBJ1-2; v_call: TRBV19; clone_size: -; cdr3_nt: TGTGCCAGTAGCGCCCCGGGACGGCAGTATGGCTACACCTTC; cdr3_aa: CASSAPGRQYGYTF
d_call: -; cdr3_length: 15; j_call: TRBJ1-2; v_call: TRBV19; clone_size: -; cdr3_nt: TGTGCCAGTAGTAACTCCCGCGTACCACCCTATGGCTACACCTTC; cdr3_aa: CASSNSRVPPYGYTF
d_call: -; cdr3_length: 15; j_call: TRBJ2-1; v_call: TRBV11-2; clone_size: -; cdr3_nt: TGTGCCAGCAGCTCGTTACTTAGCTCCTACAATGAGCAGTTCTTC; cdr3_aa: CASSSLLSSYNEQFF
d_call: -; cdr3_length: 15; j_call: TRBJ2-1; v_call: TRBV7-6; clone_size: -; cdr3_nt: TGTGCCAGCAGCTTCGGGAACAACAGGAACAATGAGCAGTTCTTC; cdr3_aa: CASSFGNNRNNEQFF
d_call: -; cdr3_length: 11; j_call: TRBJ1-2; v_call: TRBV6-4; clone_size: -; cdr3_nt: TGTGCCAGCAAGGGGGGTTATGGCTACACCTTC; cdr3_aa: CASKGGYGYTF
d_call: TRBD1; cdr3_length: 15; j_call: TRBJ2-3; v_call: TRBV5-5; clone_size: -; cdr3_nt: TGTGCCAGCAGCTTTGACAGGGCACTCACAGATACGCAGTATTTT; cdr3_aa: CASSFDRALTDTQYF
d_call: -; cdr3_length: 15; j_call: TRBJ2-7; v_call: TRBV7-6; clone_size: -; cdr3_nt: TGTGCCAGCAGCGGGGACTCGTTACCGCTACGCGAGCAGTACTTC; cdr3_aa: CASSGDSLPLREQYF
d_call: TRBD1; cdr3_length: 13; j_call: TRBJ1-3; v_call: TRBV2; clone_size: -; cdr3_nt: TGTGCCAGCAAAGGGACAGGCGGAAACACCATATATTTT; cdr3_aa: CASKGTGGNTIYF
d_call: TRBD1; cdr3_length: 15; j_call: TRBJ2-1; v_call: TRBV5-1; clone_size: -; cdr3_nt: TGCGCCAGCAGCTTGGGGGACAGGGGGCTCAATGAGCAGTTCTTC; cdr3_aa: CASSLGDRGLNEQFF
d_call: -; cdr3_length: 15; j_call: TRBJ2-7; v_call: TRBV6-5; clone_size: -; cdr3_nt: TGTGCCAGCAGGTCCCTCGGGAAGGGTTTGGACGAGCAGTACTTC; cdr3_aa: CASRSLGKGLDEQYF
d_call: -; cdr3_length: 14; j_call: TRBJ2-1; v_call: TRBV5-6; clone_size: -; cdr3_nt: TGTGCCAGCAGCTTCTGGGCCGGGGGTAATGAGCAGTTCTTC; cdr3_aa: CASSFWAGGNEQFF
d_call: -; cdr3_length: 14; j_call: TRBJ1-2; v_call: TRBV18; clone_size: -; cdr3_nt: TGTGCCAGCTCACCAGTTCGGCAGGACTATGGCTACACCTTC; cdr3_aa: CASSPVRQDYGYTF
d_call: TRBD2; cdr3_length: 16; j_call: TRBJ2-7; v_call: TRBV5-1; clone_size: -; cdr3_nt: TGCGCCAGCAGCAGGGGACTAGCGGGAGGTGGTGGCGAGCAGTACTTC; cdr3_aa: CASSRGLAGGGGEQYF
d_call: -; cdr3_length: 12; j_call: TRBJ2-3; v_call: TRBV2; clone_size: -; cdr3_nt: TGTGCCAGCAGCGTCGCCACGGATACGCAGTATTTT; cdr3_aa: CASSVATDTQYF
d_call: -; cdr3_length: 14; j_call: TRBJ2-5; v_call: TRBV5-6; clone_size: -; cdr3_nt: TGTGCCAGCAGCTTGGGATGGGGTCGGGAGACCCAGTACTTC; cdr3_aa: CASSLGWGRETQYF
d_call: -; cdr3_length: 16; j_call: TRBJ2-1; v_call: TRBV11-2; clone_size: once; cdr3_nt: TGTGCCAGCAGCTTAAGACGGGATCGTACCTACAATGAGCAGTTCTTC; cdr3_aa: CASSLRRDRTYNEQFF
d_call: -; cdr3_length: 15; j_call: TRBJ2-2; v_call: TRBV13; clone_size: -; cdr3_nt: TGTGCCAGCAGCTTGGTGACAGCTAACACCGGGGAGCTGTTTTTT; cdr3_aa: CASSLVTANTGELFF
d_call: -; cdr3_length: 15; j_call: TRBJ1-1; v_call: TRBV7-9; clone_size: -; cdr3_nt: TGTGCCAGCAGCTTATCCACTTCAGGTGGAACTGAAGCTTTCTTT; cdr3_aa: CASSLSTSGGTEAFF
d_call: -; cdr3_length: 12; j_call: TRBJ2-1; v_call: TRBV29-1; clone_size: -; cdr3_nt: TGCAGCGTTGGAGCAGGGATCAGTGAGCAGTTCTTC; cdr3_aa: CSVGAGISEQFF
d_call: -; cdr3_length: 15; j_call: TRBJ2-4; v_call: TRBV5-4; clone_size: -; cdr3_nt: TGTGCCAGCAGCTTGGCTCGGGGAGCCAAAAACATTCAGTACTTC; cdr3_aa: CASSLARGAKNIQYF
d_call: -; cdr3_length: 14; j_call: TRBJ1-3; v_call: TRBV6-5; clone_size: -; cdr3_nt: TGTGCCAGCAGCCCGTGGGGAACTGGAAACACCATATATTTT; cdr3_aa: CASSPWGTGNTIYF
d_call: -; cdr3_length: 14; j_call: TRBJ2-1; v_call: TRBV25-1; clone_size: -; cdr3_nt: TGTGCCAGCAGTGGGCCCGGACAGTACAATGAGCAGTTCTTC; cdr3_aa: CASSGPGQYNEQFF